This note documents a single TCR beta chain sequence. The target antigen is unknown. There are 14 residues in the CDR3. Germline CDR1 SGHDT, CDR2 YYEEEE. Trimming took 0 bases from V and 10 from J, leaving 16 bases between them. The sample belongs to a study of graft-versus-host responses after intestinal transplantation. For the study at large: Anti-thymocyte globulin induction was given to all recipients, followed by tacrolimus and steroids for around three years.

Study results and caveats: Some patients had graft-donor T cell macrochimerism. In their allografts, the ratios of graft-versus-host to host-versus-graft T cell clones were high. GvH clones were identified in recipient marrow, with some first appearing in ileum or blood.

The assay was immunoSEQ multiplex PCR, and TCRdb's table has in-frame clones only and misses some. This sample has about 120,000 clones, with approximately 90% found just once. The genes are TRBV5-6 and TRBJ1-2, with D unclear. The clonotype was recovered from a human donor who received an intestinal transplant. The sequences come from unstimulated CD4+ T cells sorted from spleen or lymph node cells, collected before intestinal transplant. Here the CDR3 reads CASSLVSSLNAYTF. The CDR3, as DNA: TGTGCCAGCAGCTTGGTATCTAGCCTCAATGCCTACACCTTC.